Listed below are T cell receptor beta chains from one sample, sequenced in a study of beta chain features in type 1 diabetes. Measured with immunoSEQ multiplex PCR; TCRdb has only the in-frame clones, and not every one. The table records more than 150,000 clones, roughly 9% of them present only once. The sample was central memory CD4+ T cells from blood. Source of these receptors: a woman in her 30s with type 1 diabetes. The CDR3 runs from the conserved cysteine through the conserved F or W.

>TRBV5-1
CASSLGQNSYNEQFF
>TRBV15
CATSRAGLAEETQYF
>TRBV5-1
CASSPRGGSSYNEQFF
>TRBV7-8
CASSLKLGGVYEQYF
>TRBV7-9
CASSSQQDEKLFF
>TRBV29-1
CSVLSGGETQYF
>TRBV28
CASSLSGSDIQYF
>TRBV5-1
CASRREGDEQYF
>TRBV9
CASSVGGDRTEAFF
>TRBV19
CASSLLAGVGNEQFF
>TRBV7-9
CAVGGGAIYNQPQHF
>TRBV27
CASSLDLYEGEQYF
>TRBV9
CASSVAEAGTDTQYF
>TRBV2
CASRLDGEGVNGYTF
>TRBV28
CASGPGQNTEAFF
>TRBV10-2
CASSTGDGANVLTF
>TRBV28
CASSLDLSRQFF
>TRBV18
CASSPQANEQFF
>TRBV25-1
CASSQGGVETQYF
>TRBV10-3
CASQAGVTDTQYF
>TRBV18
CASSQTGANTEAFF
>TRBV6-5
CASSYFGRGYGYTF
>TRBV28
CASRPPTGGGQPQHF
>TRBV7-9
CASTQGQAQDQPQHF
>TRBV5-1
CASSPTSNSYNEQFF
>TRBV4-1
CASSQEGWGSNYGYTF
>TRBV30
CAWSTENYGYTF
>TRBV28
CASQRLYEQYF
>TRBV5-1
CASSSGLAETNEQFF
>TRBV29-1
CSARLNTGELFF
>TRBV29-1
CSVDRGQRSYNEQFF
>TRBV2
CASSEGQFNQPQHF
>TRBV30
CAWSVTGQGVSGELFF
>TRBV27
CASSLSQVSEQYF
>TRBV5-1
CASSLGTATNYGYTF
>TRBV7-2
CASSLWHGGETQYF
>TRBV6-1
CASSFPGLAGDTQYF
>TRBV5-1
CASSLSGVRNQPQHF
>TRBV29-1
CSVEQGAGAFF
>TRBV25-1
CASSDPLAGETQYF
>TRBV29-1
CSVLAGGPSGELFF